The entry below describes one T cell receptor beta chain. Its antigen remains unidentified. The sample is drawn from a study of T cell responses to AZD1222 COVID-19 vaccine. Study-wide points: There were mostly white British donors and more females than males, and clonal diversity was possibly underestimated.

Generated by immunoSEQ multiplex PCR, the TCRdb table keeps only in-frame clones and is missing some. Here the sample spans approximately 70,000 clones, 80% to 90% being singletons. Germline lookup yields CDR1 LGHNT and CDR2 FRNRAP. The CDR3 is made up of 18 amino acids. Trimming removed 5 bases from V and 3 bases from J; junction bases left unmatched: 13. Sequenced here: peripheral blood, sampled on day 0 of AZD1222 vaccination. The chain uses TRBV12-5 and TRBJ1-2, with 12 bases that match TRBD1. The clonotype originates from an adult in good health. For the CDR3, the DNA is TGTGCTAGTGGTCCTACCCGGGACAGGGGGCGAGGATACTATGGCTACACCTTC. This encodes CASGPTRDRGRGYYGYTF.